This entry lists 12 T cell receptor beta chains sequenced from one sample in a study of blood T cells in healthy people across ages. Alongside a J-beta primer mix, a sample-barcoded 5' primer served in a second PCR lasting roughly 6 to 11 cycles. Using its own MiXCR run on the 5' RACE reads, TCRdb lists one record per CDR3 protein. The table lists roughly 2 million distinct CDR3 sequences, about 50% of them singletons. The sequenced sample was blood. The receptors derive from a woman aged 40-49 years in good health.

CDR3 sequence: CASSSGTGGDGYTF. The CDR3 coding sequence is TGCGCCAGCAGCTCCGGGACAGGGGGCGATGGCTACACCTTC. The chain joins TRBV5-1 to TRBJ1-2; 12 positions match TRBD1. This CDR3 has 14 amino acids. Germline trimming cut 3 bases from V and 6 bases from J; bases unmatched to any gene: 3. CDR1 SGHRS and CDR2 YFSETQ come from the germline V gene. Supplemented by reference TRBV5-1 and TRBJ1-2, the full variable domain reads KAGVTQTPRYLIKTRGQQVTLSCSPISGHRSVSWYQQTPGQGLQFLFEYFSETQRNKGNFPGRFSGRQFSNSRSEMNVSTLELGDSALYLCASSSGTGGDGYTFGSGTRLTVV.

This sequence joins TRBV9 and TRBJ2-1; 9 positions match TRBD2. The CDR3 has 18 amino acids. V lost 4 bases to trimming and J lost 1 base; unmatched junction nucleotides: 12. CDR1 is SGDLS, CDR2 YYNGEE, per germline. Written as DNA, the CDR3 is TGTGCCAGCAGCTCCCGCGGGGGGGCCAGTGTTTCCTACAATGAGCAGTTCTTC. Translating it yields CASSSRGGASVSYNEQFF.

In the case of this clonotype: The germline gene is not matched at one end of the junction; a read error may be the cause. The J gene is TRBJ2-5, the V gene TRBV14, with D uncertain. The germline CDR1 and CDR2 sequences are SGHDN and FVKESK. This CDR3 region has 12 residues. The CDR3 sequence is CARSQDQATQYF. The CDR3 coding sequence is TGTGCCCGCAGCCAAGATCAGGCGACCCAGTACTTC. Full variable domain (rest looked up from reference TRBV14 and TRBJ2-5): EAGVTQFPSHSVIEKGQTVTLRCDPISGHDNLYWYRRVMGKEIKFLLHFVKESKQDESGMPNNRFLAERTGGTYSTLKVQPAELEDSGVYFCARSQDQATQYFGPGTRLLVL.

This rearrangement joins TRBV7-9 to TRBJ2-5; D possibly corresponds to TRBD2 (5 bases). CDR1 and CDR2 (germline): SEHNR, FQNEAQ (reference sequence). The CDR3 totals 15 residues. V gave up 2 bases and J gave up 9 bases, with 19 bases separating them. The CDR3 region is CASSLSAGEGFAQYF. For the CDR3, the DNA is TGTGCCAGCAGCTTAAGCGCGGGCGAGGGTTTTGCCCAGTACTTC.

This clonotype was seen more than once but under ten times. V is TRBV2 and J is TRBJ2-3; D is perhaps TRBD2 (6 bases). The CDR3 loop spans 15 amino acids. Trimming removed 1 base at V and 5 bases at J, with 13 bases between. Germline CDR1 and CDR2: SNHLY and FYNNEI. CDR3 sequence: CASSEEEGLGDTQYF. CDR3 in DNA: TGTGCCAGCAGTGAAGAGGAGGGACTGGGAGATACGCAGTATTTT.

The CDR3 loop reads CASSHSSLGYNEQFF. Written as DNA, the CDR3 is TGTGCCAGCAGCCACTCTAGTTTGGGCTACAATGAGCAGTTCTTC. The chain carries TRBV3-1 and TRBJ2-1, with D hard to call. This CDR3 comprises 15 residues. The ends were cut back, 3 bases at V and 3 bases at J, with 12 bases in the middle. Germline V gene lookup returns CDR1 LGHDT and CDR2 YNNKEL (reference sequence).

The chain combines TRBV29-1 with TRBJ1-4; a weak D match, TRBD1 (5 bases). Germline loops: CDR1 SQVTM, CDR2 ANQGSEA. The germline V and J ends were trimmed by 6 bases and 8 bases, with 25 bases remaining between them. This CDR3 is built from 16 residues. DNA of the CDR3: TGCAGCGTCGATGGGGGGTCCTTCGGGACTGGGGAAAAACTGTTTTTT. As protein: CSVDGGSFGTGEKLFF.

V usage is TRBV6-5 and J usage is TRBJ1-1; 7 bases line up with TRBD1. The length of the CDR3 is 15 residues. Trimming at V came to 1 base and at J to 4 bases, leaving 6 bases not matched to a gene. Germline V gene sequence: CDR1 MNHEY, CDR2 SVGAGI. In DNA, the CDR3 is TGTGCCAGCAGTTACTTTTCAGGGGGGATCACTGAAGCTTTCTTT. Protein product: CASSYFSGGITEAFF.

This chain links TRBV20-1 with TRBJ1-1; D possibly corresponds to TRBD1 (6 bases). Trimming pared 5 bases from V and 4 bases from J, leaving 17 bases between. The length of the CDR3 is 14 residues. Looked up from germline, CDR1 is DFQATT and CDR2 is SNEGSKA (reference sequence). DNA for the CDR3: TGCAGTGCTGCACAAGGGGGGTTAGGCACTGAAGCTTTCTTT. It is translated as CSAAQGGLGTEAFF.

The chain has TRBV7-2 and TRBJ2-3; D is unresolved. The V and J ends lost 1 base and 0 bases respectively, with 11 bases between them. The CDR3 spans 16 residues. Germline V gene sequence: CDR1 SGHTA, CDR2 FQGNSA. CDR3 nucleotide sequence: TGTGCCAGCAGCTTAGGAGTAGCCTCTAGCACAGATACGCAGTATTTT. Encoded protein: CASSLGVASSTDTQYF. Combining the CDR3 with reference TRBV7-2 and TRBJ2-3 gives the whole variable domain GAGVSQSPSNKVTEKGKDVELRCDPISGHTALYWYRQSLGQGLEFLIYFQGNSAPDKSGLPSDRFSAERTGGSVSTLTIQRTQQEDSAVYLCASSLGVASSTDTQYFGPGTRLTVL.

V usage is TRBV20-1 and J usage is TRBJ1-5, with 10 bases fitting TRBD1. The V segment lost 3 bases and the J segment 4 bases; nucleotides outside the gene matches: 6. Germline CDR1 reads DFQATT; CDR2 reads SNEGSKA (reference sequence). CDR3 size: 15 residues. The DNA of the CDR3 is TGCAGTGCTAGCCCGGGACAGGGGTTTAATCAGCCCCAGCATTTT. Amino acids: CSASPGQGFNQPQHF.

The chain has TRBV25-1 and TRBJ2-1; 12 positions match TRBD2. Germline V lookup: CDR1 MGHDK, CDR2 SYGVNS. V trimming: 4 bases; J trimming: 13 bases; junction bases outside the gene matches: 11. This CDR3 contains 15 residues. CDR3: CASSGTSGAKETQFF. The CDR3 DNA sequence: TGTGCCAGCAGTGGGACTAGCGGGGCCAAAGAGACCCAGTTCTTC.